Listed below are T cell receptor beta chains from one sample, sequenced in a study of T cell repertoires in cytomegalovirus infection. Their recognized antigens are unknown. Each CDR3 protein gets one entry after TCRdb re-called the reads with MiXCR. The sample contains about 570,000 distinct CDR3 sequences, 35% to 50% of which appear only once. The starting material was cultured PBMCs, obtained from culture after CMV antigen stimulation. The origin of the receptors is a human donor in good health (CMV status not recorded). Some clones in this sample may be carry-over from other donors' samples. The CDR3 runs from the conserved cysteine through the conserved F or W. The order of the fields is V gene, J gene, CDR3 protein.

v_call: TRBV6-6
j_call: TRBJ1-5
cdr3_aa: CASSFGTDQPQHF

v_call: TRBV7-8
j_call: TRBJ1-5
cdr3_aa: CASSLDAWEGNQPQHF

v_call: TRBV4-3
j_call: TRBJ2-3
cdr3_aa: CASSQGRNGRATADTQYF

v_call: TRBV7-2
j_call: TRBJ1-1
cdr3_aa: CASSLSSSGLNTEAFF

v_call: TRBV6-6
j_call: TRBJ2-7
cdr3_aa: CASSYTGISYEQYF

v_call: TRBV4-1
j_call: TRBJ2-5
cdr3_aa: CASSQAGPEVEETQYF

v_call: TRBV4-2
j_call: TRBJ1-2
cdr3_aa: CASSQGPYDRGIDGYTF

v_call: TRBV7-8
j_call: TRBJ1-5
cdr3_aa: CASSFMEDQPQHF

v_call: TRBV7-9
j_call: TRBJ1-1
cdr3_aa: CASSLEGWQGIAFF

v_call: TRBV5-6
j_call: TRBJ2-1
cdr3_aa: CASTPPGLAGGKEQFF

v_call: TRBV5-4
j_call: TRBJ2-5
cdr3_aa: CASSLVSQSQETQYF

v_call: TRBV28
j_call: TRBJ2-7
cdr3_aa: CASSSTLHRRAYEQYF